The T cell receptor beta chain described here comes from a study of T cell clonality in common variable immunodeficiency. Comments on this clone: Its cognate antigen is unknown. The CDR3 end falls 3 residues outside the read, so it is completed with the germline J gene. The identical CDR3 is also encoded by other nucleotide sequences in the sample.

Generated by immunoSEQ multiplex PCR, the TCRdb table keeps only in-frame clones and is missing some. Singletons are absent from the sample, which has some 38,000 clones. Points from the study as a whole: Fewer TCRbeta clones were shared among CVID subjects than controls.

CDR3 length: 14 residues. Germline V CDR1 and CDR2: KGHSH, LQKENI. V and J are TRBV18 and TRBJ1-1; 11 bases line up with TRBD1. This sequence originates from a person aged 18-70 years in good health. Input material: peripheral blood mononuclear cells. The part of the CDR3 DNA that was read is TGTGCCAGCTCACCTGGACAGGGGGCGGGTGAG. It is translated as CASSPGQGAGE. The CDR3, in full, reads CASSPGQGAGEAFF. Using reference TRBV18 and TRBJ1-1 for the parts outside the CDR3, the full variable domain is NAGVMQNPRHLVRRRGQEARLRCSPMKGHSHVYWYRQLPEEGLKFMVYLQKENIIDESGMPKERFSAEFPKEGPSILRIQQVVRGDSAAYFCASSPGQGAGEAFFGQGTRLTVV.